What follows are 24 T cell receptor beta chains derived from one specimen sequenced in a study of T-cell reconstitution after alpha-beta-depleted transplantation in children. The TCRbeta library incorporated unique molecular identifiers. TCRdb independently ran MiXCR on the PCR reads; one entry per CDR3 protein. Here the sample spans fewer than 5,500 distinct CDR3 sequences, just under 20% being singletons. The source material was PBMCs, mostly from graft donor cells, sampled 180 days after TCRalphabeta/CD19-depleted stem cell transplant. The origin of the receptors is a male patient aged 2-10 years who had a stem cell transplant for acute lymphoblastic leukemia, so the T cells may come from the graft donor.

Sample share makes this clonotype hyperexpanded. The gene calls are TRBV28 and TRBJ1-3; TRBD1 might be the D (5 bases). Deletions cut 6 bases from V and 7 bases from J, with 25 bases between. In germline, CDR1 is MDHEN, CDR2 SYDVKM. This CDR3 comprises 17 residues. CDR3 in DNA: TGTGCCAGCAGCCATCTGCCGGGCCGAGGGGAGTGGAACACCATATATTTT. Its translation is CASSHLPGRGEWNTIYF.

This clonotype occurred many times. The chain carries TRBV12-3 or TRBV12-4 and TRBJ1-5, with D perhaps matching TRBD1 (6 bases). The CDR3 sequence is 15 residues long. Trimming took off 6 bases at V and 3 bases at J, with 15 bases between the two ends. CDR3 protein: CASRAGQLINQPQHF. The CDR3 DNA reads as TGTGCCAGCAGAGCTGGACAGCTAATCAATCAGCCCCAGCATTTT.

This clonotype was recorded many times. The chain is built from TRBV7-6 and TRBJ2-7; the D gene is possibly TRBD1 (5 bases). The CDR3 has 16 residues. Germline CDR1 is SGHVS and CDR2 is FNYEAQ. The V gene lost 4 bases and the J gene lost 2 bases, with 18 bases spanning the gap. DNA for the CDR3: TGTGCCAGCAGCTCCAAATCAGGGAATAAAACCTACGAGCAGTACTTC. This encodes CASSSKSGNKTYEQYF.

This clonotype was detected ten times or more. The chain combines TRBV7-9 with TRBJ2-7, with D hard to call. V lost 1 base and J 5 bases, leaving 15 bases between the germline ends. The germline gives CDR1 SEHNR, CDR2 FQNEAQ (reference sequence). CDR3 length: 15 residues. Written as DNA, the CDR3 is TGTGCCAGCAGCTTAGGTGCCCCCAACGGCGACGAGCAGTACTTC. Amino acids: CASSLGAPNGDEQYF.

V and J are TRBV5-1 and TRBJ2-1, with unresolved D. V lost 6 bases, J lost 8 bases, and 12 bases lay in between. The germline V gene encodes CDR1 SGHRS and CDR2 YFSETQ. The CDR3 has 12 amino acids. CDR3 in DNA: TGCGCCAGCAAGCAGGATCTCCATGAGCAGTTCTTC. Protein sequence: CASKQDLHEQFF.

This clonotype was picked up many times. The chain uses TRBV5-6 and TRBJ1-3, with unresolved D. Per germline, CDR1 SGHDT and CDR2 YYEEEE. The CDR3 is 15 residues long. V was shortened by 2 bases and J by 2 bases, with 11 bases between the two germline ends. This CDR3 is CASSFWRIPGNTIYF. In DNA form, the CDR3 reads TGTGCCAGCAGCTTTTGGAGGATCCCTGGAAACACCATATATTTT.

This clonotype has a count of ten or more. CDR3 in amino acids: CASSPQGGKTEAFF. Here the CDR3 DNA reads TGTGCCAGCAGCCCACAGGGGGGTAAGACTGAAGCTTTCTTT. This chain connects TRBV7-9 to TRBJ1-1; the match to TRBD1 covers 8 bases. This CDR3 region has 14 residues. CDR1 and CDR2 from the germline V gene are SEHNR and FQNEAQ (reference sequence). V lost 5 bases to trimming and J lost 5 bases; unmatched junction nucleotides: 7.

This clonotype was counted many times. The chain joins TRBV6-5 to TRBJ1-2; possibly TRBD1 for D (5 bases). Per germline, CDR1 MNHEY and CDR2 SVGAGI. CDR3 size: 14 residues. The V gene lost 2 bases and the J gene lost 4 bases, with 11 bases spanning the gap. The CDR3, as DNA: TGTGCCAGCAGTTACCTCACAGGAGTCTATGGCTACACCTTC. This encodes CASSYLTGVYGYTF.

A few counts support this clonotype. The chain combines TRBV25-1 with TRBJ2-1; TRBD1 is a possible D gene (5 bases). Germline V gene lookup returns CDR1 MGHDK and CDR2 SYGVNS. With 1 base removed from V and 14 bases from J, the gap between germline ends came to 9 bases. The CDR3 extends over 11 amino acids. As DNA, the CDR3 is TGTGCCAGCAGTGAATTGGGCAGGGAGTTCTTC. Translating gives CASSELGREFF.

This chain uses TRBV30 with TRBJ2-1, with 7 bases lining up with TRBD2. Germline V lookup: CDR1 GTSNPN, CDR2 SVGIG (reference sequence). The CDR3 runs to 16 residues. The V gene end was trimmed by 0 bases and the J gene end by 1 base; junction bases not matched to a gene: 6. CDR3 coding DNA: TGTGCCTGGAGTGTGGGCGGGAGAGGTTCCTACAATGAGCAGTTCTTC. Its protein product is CAWSVGGRGSYNEQFF.

This clonotype is medium-sized by share. This rearrangement joins TRBV12-3 or TRBV12-4 to TRBJ2-3; D is undetermined. Deletions cut 6 bases from V and 5 bases from J, with 6 bases between. The CDR3 loop spans 11 amino acids. The CDR3 loop is CASSPLDTQYF. For the CDR3, the DNA is TGTGCCAGCAGCCCCCTAGATACGCAGTATTTT.

This clonotype was seen repeatedly, ten times or more. The chain has TRBV5-1 and TRBJ2-7, with D possibly being TRBD1 (6 bases). The CDR3 is 15 amino acids. Germline CDR1 is SGHRS and CDR2 is YFSETQ. V gave up 4 bases and J gave up 0 bases, with 14 bases separating them. The CDR3 sequence: CASSEDSLLSYEQYF. For the CDR3, the DNA is TGCGCCAGCAGCGAGGACAGCCTACTCTCCTACGAGCAGTACTTC.

This clonotype was detected many times. V is TRBV10-3 and J is TRBJ1-2, with a possible D match to TRBD1 (5 bases). Per germline, CDR1 ENHRY and CDR2 SYGVKD. Between the trimmed V and J ends, which lost 3 bases and 4 bases, there was a span of 9 bases. This CDR3 contains 13 residues. CDR3 amino acids: CAISDWGGYGYTF. The CDR3 coding sequence is TGTGCCATCAGTGATTGGGGGGGCTATGGCTACACCTTC.

This clonotype was seen repeatedly, ten times or more. This chain uses TRBV5-1 with TRBJ2-1, with 14 bases that match TRBD2. The CDR3 has 16 residues. From germline, CDR1 is SGHRS and CDR2 YFSETQ. V shed 0 bases and J 8 bases; nucleotides not matched to a gene: 4. The DNA for the CDR3 is TGCGCCAGCAGCTTGGAGGGACTAGCGGGAGTTGATGAGCAGTTCTTC. Translating it yields CASSLEGLAGVDEQFF.

This clonotype is categorized as medium-sized. V and J are TRBV5-1 and TRBJ1-2; 7 bases fit TRBD1. Per germline, CDR1 SGHRS and CDR2 YFSETQ. The CDR3 runs to 15 residues. Unmatched junction bases numbered 8, after V lost 4 bases and J lost 2 bases. In DNA, the CDR3 is TGCGCCAGCAGCAACATCACAGGGGTGAACTATGGCTACACCTTC. Translating it yields CASSNITGVNYGYTF.

By share, this clonotype counts as medium-sized. The rearrangement links TRBV28 to TRBJ2-1, with D possibly being TRBD1 or TRBD2 (5 bases each). The CDR3 is made up of 15 amino acids. CDR1 is MDHEN, CDR2 SYDVKM, per germline. Trimming removed 6 bases at V and 8 bases at J, with 20 bases between. The CDR3 loop is CASRLPGTADHEQFF. The DNA for the CDR3 is TGTGCCAGCAGACTCCCCGGGACGGCGGACCATGAGCAGTTCTTC.

At least ten counts were recorded for this clonotype. The chain combines TRBV12-3 or TRBV12-4 with TRBJ2-1; D unclear. Trimming removed 0 bases at V and 10 bases at J, with 7 bases between. CDR3 size: 12 residues. In DNA, the CDR3 is TGTGCCAGCAGTTTAGCCGTGAAGGAGCAGTTCTTC. Translation gives CASSLAVKEQFF.

The J gene is TRBJ2-1, the V gene TRBV28, with D possibly TRBD2 on 6 matching bases. Germline values: CDR1 MDHEN, CDR2 SYDVKM. This CDR3 is 11 amino acids long. The V end lost 3 bases, the J end lost 13 bases, and 10 bases lay between the germline ends. The CDR3 DNA reads TGTGCCAGCAGTTTCGGAGGGGCACAGTTCTTC. It encodes CASSFGGAQFF.

This clonotype was detected ten times or more. The chain's CDR3 is CASSQASIRRRFF. The CDR3 DNA sequence: TGTGCCAGCAGCCAAGCTTCCATCCGGCGCCGGTTCTTC. The rearrangement uses TRBV3-1 and TRBJ2-1; D is undetermined. Trimming left V 1 base short and J 15 bases short, with 16 bases between. CDR1 is LGHDT and CDR2 is YNNKEL in the germline V gene (reference sequence). This CDR3 region has 13 residues.

This clonotype was seen many times. The gene calls are TRBV24-1 and TRBJ2-1; the match to TRBD2 covers 12 bases. Germline V lookup: CDR1 KGHDR, CDR2 SFDVKD. This CDR3 comprises 16 residues. The J segment lost 7 bases and the V segment lost 3 bases, leaving 6 bases of the junction unmatched. In DNA form, the CDR3 reads TGTGCCACCAGTGATCCTAGCGGGAGGGCCAGAAATGAGCAGTTCTTC. It yields the protein CATSDPSGRARNEQFF.

By share, this clonotype counts as medium-sized (0.01 to 0.1%). This rearrangement joins TRBV11-3 to TRBJ2-2, with TRBD2 as a possible D gene (6 bases). Between the trimmed V and J ends, which lost 4 bases and 6 bases, there was a span of 12 bases. Per germline, CDR1 SGHNT and CDR2 YENEEA. CDR3 length equals 14 residues. In DNA, the CDR3 is TGTGCCAGCAGCTCTTCGCCGGGGGCCGGGGAGCTGTTTTTT. This translates into CASSSSPGAGELFF.

This clonotype is deemed medium-sized. This chain joins TRBV4-1 and TRBJ1-5, with a tentative D call TRBD1 (6 bases). The V end was cut by 1 base, the J end by 6 bases, with 10 bases between. The CDR3 length is 14 residues. Germline CDR1 reads MGHRA; CDR2 reads YSYEKL. CDR3 sequence reads: CASSQVGGGQPQHF. Written as DNA, the CDR3 is TGCGCCAGCAGCCAAGTGGGGGGCGGTCAGCCCCAGCATTTT.

In its sample, this clonotype was seen once. This chain joins TRBV7-3 and TRBJ2-1, with 14 bases aligning to TRBD2. Germline assignment: CDR1 SGHTA and CDR2 FQGTGA. Trimming removed 5 bases from V and 0 bases from J; junction bases left unmatched: 9. The CDR3 has 19 amino acids. CDR3 DNA sequence: TGTGCCAGCAGCAGGACTAGCGGGGGGACTTTGAGCTCCTACAATGAGCAGTTCTTC. This codes for CASSRTSGGTLSSYNEQFF.

This clonotype was observed many times. This chain links TRBV7-9 with TRBJ1-2; 7 nucleotides match TRBD1. V lost 5 bases and J lost 14; bases outside the gene matches: 2. The CDR3 totals 9 residues. Germline CDR1 SEHNR, CDR2 FQNEAQ (reference sequence). CDR3 amino acids: CASSVGQTF. CDR3 DNA: TGTGCCAGCAGCGTGGGACAGACCTTC.